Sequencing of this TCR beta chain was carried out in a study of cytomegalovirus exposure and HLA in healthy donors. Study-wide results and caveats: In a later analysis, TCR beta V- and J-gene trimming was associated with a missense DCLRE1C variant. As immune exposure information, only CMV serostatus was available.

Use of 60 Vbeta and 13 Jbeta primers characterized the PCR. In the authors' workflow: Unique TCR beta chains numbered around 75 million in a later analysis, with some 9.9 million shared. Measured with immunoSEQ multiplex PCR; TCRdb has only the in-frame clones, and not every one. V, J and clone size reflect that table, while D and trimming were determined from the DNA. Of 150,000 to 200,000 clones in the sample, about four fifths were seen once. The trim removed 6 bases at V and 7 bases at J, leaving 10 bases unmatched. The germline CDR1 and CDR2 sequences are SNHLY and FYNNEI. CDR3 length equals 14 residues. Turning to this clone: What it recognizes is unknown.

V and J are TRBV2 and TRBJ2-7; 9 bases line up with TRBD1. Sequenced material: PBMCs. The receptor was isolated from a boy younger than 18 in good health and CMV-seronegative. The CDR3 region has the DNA TGTGCCAGCAGGGAGACAGGGGGGAGGATAGAGCAGTACTTC. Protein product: CASRETGGRIEQYF.